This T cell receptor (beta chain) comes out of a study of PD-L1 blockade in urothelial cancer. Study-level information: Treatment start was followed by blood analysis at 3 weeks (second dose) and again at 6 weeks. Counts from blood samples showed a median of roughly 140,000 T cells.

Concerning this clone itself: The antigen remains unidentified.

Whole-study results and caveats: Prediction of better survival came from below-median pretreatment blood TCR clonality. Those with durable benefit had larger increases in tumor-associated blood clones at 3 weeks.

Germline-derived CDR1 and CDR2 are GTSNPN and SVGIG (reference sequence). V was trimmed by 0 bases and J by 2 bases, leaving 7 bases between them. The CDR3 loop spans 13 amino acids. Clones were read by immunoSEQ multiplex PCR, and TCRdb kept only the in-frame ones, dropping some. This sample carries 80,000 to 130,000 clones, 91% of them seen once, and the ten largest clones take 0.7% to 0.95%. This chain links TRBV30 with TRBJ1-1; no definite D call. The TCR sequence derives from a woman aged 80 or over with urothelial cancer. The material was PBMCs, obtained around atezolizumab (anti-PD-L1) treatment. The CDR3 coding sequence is TGTGCCTGGAGTGTATACTCCAACACTGAAGCTTTCTTT. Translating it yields CAWSVYSNTEAFF. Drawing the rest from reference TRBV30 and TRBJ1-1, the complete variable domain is SQTIHQWPATLVQPVGSPLSLECTVEGTSNPNLYWYRQAAGRGLQLLFYSVGIGQISSEVPQNLSASRPQDRQFILSSKKLLLSDSGFYLCAWSVYSNTEAFFGQGTRLTVV.